Below, 20 T cell receptor beta chains from the same sample are listed, as sequenced in a study of regulatory and conventional T cells in breast cancer. TCRdb reanalysed the PCR reads using MiXCR and keeps one entry per CDR3 protein. The sample records fewer than 20,000 distinct CDR3 sequences, approximately 32% being singletons. Sequencing input: conventional T cells from blood. These receptors originate from a female donor in good health.

This sequence joins TRBV28 and TRBJ1-2; D is unclear. The germline V and J ends were trimmed by 2 bases and 8 bases, with 9 bases remaining between them. This CDR3 spans 12 amino acids. Germline values: CDR1 MDHEN, CDR2 SYDVKM. CDR3 nucleotide sequence: TGTGCCAGCAGTTTACTTCCTAGGGGCTACACCTTC. The encoded protein is CASSLLPRGYTF.

This chain links TRBV10-3 with TRBJ2-1; 14 bases match TRBD2. The germline V gene has CDR1 ENHRY and CDR2 SYGVKD. V shed 11 bases and J 10 bases; nucleotides not matched to a gene: 7. CDR3 length equals 13 residues. CDR3 protein: CAAGTSGGGEQFF. The CDR3 coding sequence is TGTGCCGCCGGGACTAGCGGGGGTGGAGAGCAGTTCTTC.

On this clonotype: A read error may produce the germline difference seen at one junction end. The V gene is TRBV5-5, the J gene TRBJ2-4; D perhaps matches TRBD2 (6 bases). CDR3 length equals 14 residues. Germline V gene sequence: CDR1 SGHKS, CDR2 YYEKEE (reference sequence). CDR3 nucleotide sequence: TGTGCCAACAGCTTGGGGACTGCCAAAAACATTCAGTACTTC. It codes for CANSLGTAKNIQYF.

This clonotype counts as medium-sized. This chain joins TRBV3-1 and TRBJ2-7; 9 bases are a match to TRBD1. V lost 6 bases to trimming and J lost 2 bases; unmatched junction nucleotides: 8. The CDR3 consists of 15 residues. The V gene's germline CDR1 is LGHDT and CDR2 YNNKEL (reference sequence). In DNA, the CDR3 is TGTGCCAGCAGACATTCCGGGACAGGGCCCTACGAGCAGTACTTC. Its protein product is CASRHSGTGPYEQYF.

This clonotype qualifies as medium-sized (0.01 to 0.1%). The chain is built from TRBV5-4 and TRBJ1-1, with D hard to call. The CDR3 is 13 residues long. Trimming took off 0 bases at V and 6 bases at J, with 9 bases between the two ends. CDR1 and CDR2 from the germline V gene are SGHNT and YYREEE (reference sequence). CDR3 loop: CASSLAGRAEAFF. The CDR3 bases are TGTGCCAGCAGCTTGGCCGGGAGAGCTGAAGCTTTCTTT.

Within the sample, this clonotype is medium-sized (0.01 to 0.1%). This CDR3 is CASSITATANSNQPQHF. In nucleotides, the CDR3 is TGTGCCAGTAGTATCACCGCGACGGCGAATAGCAATCAGCCCCAGCATTTT. The rearrangement links TRBV19 to TRBJ1-5, with D uncertain. Looked up from germline, CDR1 is LNHDA and CDR2 is SQIVND (reference sequence). This CDR3 spans 17 amino acids. Trimming removed 3 bases at V and 0 bases at J, with 15 bases between.

The CDR3 DNA is TGCAGCGTTGAAGCGCCTACTAGCGGGGGAGCCCTTCACACAGATACGCAGTATTTT. Translated, it gives CSVEAPTSGGALHTDTQYF. J is TRBJ2-3 and V is TRBV29-1, with 11 nucleotides matching TRBD2. The V gene end was trimmed by 1 base and the J gene end by 2 bases; junction bases not matched to a gene: 14. The CDR3 spans 19 residues. Germline-derived CDR1 and CDR2 are SQVTM and ANQGSEA.

This clonotype is medium-sized (0.01 to 0.1%) in the sample. This chain links TRBV3-1 with TRBJ2-5, with TRBD2 identical over 15 bases. The CDR3 consists of 16 residues. J gave up 5 bases and V 5 bases, and 6 bases lay outside the gene matches. In germline, CDR1 is LGHDT, CDR2 YNNKEL (reference sequence). CDR3 loop: CASSSAGTSGRETQYF. The DNA of the CDR3 is TGTGCCAGCAGCTCGGCCGGGACTAGCGGGAGGGAGACCCAGTACTTC.

The gene calls are TRBV4-2 and TRBJ1-1; D is unclear. The V and J ends lost 4 bases and 1 base respectively, with 7 bases between them. Germline loops: CDR1 LGHNA, CDR2 YNFKEQ. There are 13 residues in the CDR3. The CDR3 spells CASSPTTNTEAFF. The CDR3 nucleotides read TGTGCCAGCAGCCCCACAACGAACACTGAAGCTTTCTTT.

The chain uses TRBV15 and TRBJ2-7; D gene unclear. The germline V and J ends were trimmed by 0 bases and 3 bases, with 6 bases remaining between them. Per germline, CDR1 LNHNV and CDR2 YYDKDF (reference sequence). This CDR3 region has 13 residues. The CDR3 region is CATSRDRNYEQYF. CDR3 nucleotides: TGTGCCACCAGCAGAGATAGGAACTACGAGCAGTACTTC.

This clonotype was recorded at least ten times. The chain has TRBV4-2 and TRBJ2-6; D is unresolved. The CDR3 runs to 16 residues. V lost 0 bases, J lost 2 bases, and 8 bases lay in between. Germline V CDR1 and CDR2: LGHNA, YNFKEQ. CDR3 DNA sequence: TGTGCCAGCAGCCAAGATATGAGTGCTGGGGCCAACGTCCTGACTTTC. It is translated as CASSQDMSAGANVLTF.

The V call is TRBV10-3, the J call TRBJ2-1; D is uncertain. Germline V lookup: CDR1 ENHRY, CDR2 SYGVKD. Trimming cost V 5 bases and J 5 bases, with 19 bases left between them. CDR3 length: 16 residues. CDR3 DNA: TGTGCCATCAGTACCTTTGGTGATCTTGCCAACAATGAGCAGTTCTTC. This codes for CAISTFGDLANNEQFF.

V is TRBV4-3 and J is TRBJ1-2; maybe TRBD1 (6 bases). From germline, CDR1 is LGHNA and CDR2 YSLEER. This CDR3 region has 15 residues. The germline V and J ends were trimmed by 0 bases and 3 bases, with 11 bases remaining between them. The CDR3 DNA follows: TGCGCCAGCAGCCAAGATTTAGGGGGAGACTATGGCTACACCTTC. Protein product: CASSQDLGGDYGYTF.

V usage is TRBV29-1 and J usage is TRBJ2-5, with a weak D call TRBD1 (6 bases). The CDR3 has 12 residues. CDR1 is SQVTM, CDR2 ANQGSEA, per germline. V was cut by 3 bases and J by 1 base, with 6 bases left in between. The DNA of the CDR3 is TGCAGCGTTGAGGACAGCCAAGAGACCCAGTACTTC. It specifies CSVEDSQETQYF.

V gene TRBV7-3 combines with J gene TRBJ2-3, with a possible D match to TRBD2 (7 bases). The CDR3 runs 16 residues. The germline V gene encodes CDR1 SGHTA and CDR2 FQGTGA. The V and J ends lost 2 bases and 6 bases respectively, with 18 bases between them. The CDR3 loop reads CASSLRSAGAADTQYF. The CDR3, as DNA: TGTGCCAGCAGCTTACGATCGGCGGGGGCCGCTGATACGCAGTATTTT.

This clonotype was counted a few times. This chain links TRBV18 with TRBJ1-3; D is ambiguous. This CDR3 is 16 amino acids long. Germline V lookup: CDR1 KGHSH, CDR2 LQKENI. V gave up 3 bases and J gave up 0 bases, with 12 bases separating them. CDR3 residues: CASSPRTETSGNTIYF. Here the CDR3 DNA reads TGTGCCAGCTCACCTCGGACGGAAACCTCTGGAAACACCATATATTTT. The full variable domain, its missing parts supplied by reference TRBV18 and TRBJ1-3, is NAGVMQNPRHLVRRRGQEARLRCSPMKGHSHVYWYRQLPEEGLKFMVYLQKENIIDESGMPKERFSAEFPKEGPSILRIQQVVRGDSAAYFCASSPRTETSGNTIYFGEGSWLTVV.

The chain uses TRBV3-1 and TRBJ2-7; no firm D call. The length of the CDR3 is 11 residues. CDR1 and CDR2 (germline): LGHDT, YNNKEL (reference sequence). Trimming removed 0 bases at V and 5 bases at J, with 2 bases between. The CDR3 protein is CASSQEDEQYF. DNA for the CDR3: TGTGCCAGCAGCCAAGAGGACGAGCAGTACTTC.

Only a few counts were recorded for this clonotype. V gene TRBV7-2 combines with J gene TRBJ2-3; no definite D call. Trimming shortened V by 4 bases and J by 0 bases, and 5 bases separated the two germline ends. The CDR3 is 13 residues long. CDR1 SGHTA and CDR2 FQGNSA come from the germline V gene. The CDR3 DNA follows: TGTGCCAGCAGCTCCCCCAGCACAGATACGCAGTATTTT. Its translation: CASSSPSTDTQYF.

CDR3 nucleotide sequence: TGTGCCAGCAGACCGGACAGCTCCTACAATGAGCAGTTCTTC. Protein product: CASRPDSSYNEQFF. This sequence joins TRBV7-3 and TRBJ2-1; D is perhaps TRBD1 (6 bases). V was pared by 6 bases and J by 0 bases, with 9 bases between. This CDR3 is built from 14 residues. Germline V gene lookup returns CDR1 SGHTA and CDR2 FQGTGA.

In this sample, this clonotype is large. CDR3 protein: CASSFPAGGYTF. The CDR3, as DNA: TGTGCCAGCAGCTTCCCCGCCGGAGGCTACACCTTC. This rearrangement joins TRBV12-3 or TRBV12-4 to TRBJ1-2, with no clear D. Trimming left V 6 bases short and J 8 bases short, with 13 bases between. The CDR3 loop spans 12 amino acids.